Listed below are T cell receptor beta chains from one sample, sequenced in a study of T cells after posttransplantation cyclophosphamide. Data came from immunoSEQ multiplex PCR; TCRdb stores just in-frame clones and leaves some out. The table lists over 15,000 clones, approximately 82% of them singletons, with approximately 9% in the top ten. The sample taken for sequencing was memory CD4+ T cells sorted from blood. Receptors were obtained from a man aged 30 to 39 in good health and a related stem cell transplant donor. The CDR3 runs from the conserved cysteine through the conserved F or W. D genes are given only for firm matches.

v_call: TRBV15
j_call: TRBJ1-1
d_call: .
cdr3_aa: CATSRDGSGTEAFF

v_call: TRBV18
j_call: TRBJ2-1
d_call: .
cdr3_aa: CASSPRDTYNEQFF

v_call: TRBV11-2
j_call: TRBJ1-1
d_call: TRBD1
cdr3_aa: CASSLVWGQMNTEAFF

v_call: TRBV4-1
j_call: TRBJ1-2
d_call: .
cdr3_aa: CASSQSTAGYGYTF

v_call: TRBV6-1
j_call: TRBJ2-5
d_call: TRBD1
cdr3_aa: CASSELSGTGQETQYF

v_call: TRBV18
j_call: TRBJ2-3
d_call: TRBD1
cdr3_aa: CASSWDRTSERAPSTDTQYF

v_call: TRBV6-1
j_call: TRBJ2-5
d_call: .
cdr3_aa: CASERYLQETQYF

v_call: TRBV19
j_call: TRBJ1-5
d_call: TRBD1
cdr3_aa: CASRDGQGPYSNQPQHF

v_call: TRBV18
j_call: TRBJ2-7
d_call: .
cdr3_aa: CASSPAGGNYEQYF

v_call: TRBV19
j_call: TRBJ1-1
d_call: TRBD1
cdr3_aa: CASRRGVNGNTEAFF

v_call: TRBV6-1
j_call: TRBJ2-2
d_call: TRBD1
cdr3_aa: CASSSDRGLTGELFF

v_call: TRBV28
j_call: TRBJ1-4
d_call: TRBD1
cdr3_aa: CAIPDRGEEKLFF

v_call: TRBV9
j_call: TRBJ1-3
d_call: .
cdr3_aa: CASSVDGPGNTIYF

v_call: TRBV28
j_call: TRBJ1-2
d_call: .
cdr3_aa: CASTLEAQGTGYTF

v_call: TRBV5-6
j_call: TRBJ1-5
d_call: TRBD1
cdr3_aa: CASSLHRGQPQHF

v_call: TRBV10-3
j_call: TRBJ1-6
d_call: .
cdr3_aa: CAISESTASSPLHF

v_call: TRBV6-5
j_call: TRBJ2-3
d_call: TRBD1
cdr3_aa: CASSRGQGFTDTQYF

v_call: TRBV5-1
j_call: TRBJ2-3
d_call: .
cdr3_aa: CASSLMTGRGDTQYF

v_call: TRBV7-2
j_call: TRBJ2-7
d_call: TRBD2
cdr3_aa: CASSSSGGSYEQYF

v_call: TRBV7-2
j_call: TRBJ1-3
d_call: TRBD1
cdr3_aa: CASSPGQGEGNTIYF

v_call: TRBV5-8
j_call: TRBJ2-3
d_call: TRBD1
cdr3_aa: CASTGTVNFGTDTQYF

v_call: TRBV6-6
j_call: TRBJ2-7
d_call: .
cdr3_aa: CASSVRSYEQYF

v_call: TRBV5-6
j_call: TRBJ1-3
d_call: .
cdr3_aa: CASSLGGLGNTIYF

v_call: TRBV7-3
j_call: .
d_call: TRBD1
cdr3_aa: CASSLSGTAPYEQYF

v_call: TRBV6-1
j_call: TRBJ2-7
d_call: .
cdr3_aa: CASSPGGGDNHEQYF

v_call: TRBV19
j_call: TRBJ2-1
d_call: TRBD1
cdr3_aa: CASTSGTGGLNEQFF

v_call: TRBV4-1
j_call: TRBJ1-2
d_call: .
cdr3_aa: CASSQGQATIYGYTF

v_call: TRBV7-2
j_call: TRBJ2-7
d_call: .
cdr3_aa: CASSLGQGGHEQYF

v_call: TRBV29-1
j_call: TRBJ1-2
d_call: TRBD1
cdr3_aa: CSVALNRGYGYTF

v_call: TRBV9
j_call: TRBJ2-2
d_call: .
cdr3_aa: CASSGVEGRTGELFF

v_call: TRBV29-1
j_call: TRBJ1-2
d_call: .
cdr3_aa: CSVLEDGYTF

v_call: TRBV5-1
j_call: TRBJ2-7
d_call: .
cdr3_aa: CASSLAEGKPSYEQYF

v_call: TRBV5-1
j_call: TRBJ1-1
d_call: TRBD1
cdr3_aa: CASSSISGTGHTEAFF

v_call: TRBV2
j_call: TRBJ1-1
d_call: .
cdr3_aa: CASIIDRGSPEAFF

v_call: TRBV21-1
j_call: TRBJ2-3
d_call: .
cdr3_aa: CASSATPLTYHYPHTSTDTQYF

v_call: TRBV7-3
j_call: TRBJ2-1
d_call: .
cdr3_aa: CASSLRQTLYNEQFF

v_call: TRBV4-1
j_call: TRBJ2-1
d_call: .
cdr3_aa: CASSHLGQSSYNEQFF

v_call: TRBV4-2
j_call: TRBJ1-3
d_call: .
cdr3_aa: CASSPREWDTIYF

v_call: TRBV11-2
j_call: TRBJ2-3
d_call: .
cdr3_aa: CASSLEGGRSSTDTQYF

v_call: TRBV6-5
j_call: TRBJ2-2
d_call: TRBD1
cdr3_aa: CASSIQGAGTGELFF

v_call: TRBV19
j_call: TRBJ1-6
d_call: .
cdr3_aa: CASSFARGSNSPLHF

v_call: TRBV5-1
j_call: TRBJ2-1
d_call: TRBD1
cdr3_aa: CASRRDRGLSEQFF

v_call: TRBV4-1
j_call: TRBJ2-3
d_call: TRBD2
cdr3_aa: CASSQVPSGDTDTQYF

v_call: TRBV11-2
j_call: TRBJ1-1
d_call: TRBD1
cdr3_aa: CASSSIQGRAEAFF

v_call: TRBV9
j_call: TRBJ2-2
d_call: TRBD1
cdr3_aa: CASSSTRDRYTGELFF

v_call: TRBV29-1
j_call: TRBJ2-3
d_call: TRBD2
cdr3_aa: CSARLAGTSTDTQYF

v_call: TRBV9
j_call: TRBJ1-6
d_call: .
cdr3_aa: CASSVRGGALDSPLHF

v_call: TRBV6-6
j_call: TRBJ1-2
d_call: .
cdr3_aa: CASSPDSDYGYTF

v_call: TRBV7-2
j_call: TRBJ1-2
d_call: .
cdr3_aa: CASSLQALYGYTF

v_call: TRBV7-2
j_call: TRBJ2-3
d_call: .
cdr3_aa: CASSKGGIDTQYF